This T cell receptor beta chain was sequenced in a study of blood T cell repertoires in COVID-19. Study summary: Donors in the United States, Italy and Spain gave samples during acute or convalescent COVID-19. PBMCs, B-cell-depleted T cells, or T cells provided the cDNA or gDNA that made up the material.

V shed 0 bases and J shed 3 bases, with 12 bases lying between them. The CDR3 contains 15 residues. Germline V gives CDR1 SGHRS, CDR2 YFSETQ. As processed by the authors: Scientists estimated how many nucleated cells there were by amplifying reference gene primers. TCRdb's copy holds only in-frame clones and misses some; the assay was immunoSEQ multiplex PCR. The V and J calls and the clone size are those of that table, but D and trimming were determined from the DNA. Of hundreds of thousands of clones in the sample, around 91% were seen once. The receptor's source is a woman aged 18-35 years who had recovered from COVID-19. The V call is TRBV5-1, the J call TRBJ1-2; D is undetermined. What was sequenced was peripheral blood. CDR3 loop: CASSLAPGGDYGYTF. The DNA for the CDR3 is TGCGCCAGCAGCTTGGCACCAGGAGGTGACTATGGCTACACCTTC.